This T cell receptor beta chain stems from a study of OX40 agonist ivuxolimab in advanced cancers. Clones were sequenced by immunoSEQ multiplex PCR, and TCRdb holds only the in-frame ones, with some missing. Of approximately 30,000 clones in the sample, 80% to 85% are singletons; the top ten hold 20% to 25%. This CDR3 comprises 16 residues. The V end was cut by 5 bases, the J end by 0 bases, with 13 bases between. In germline, CDR1 is MNHEY, CDR2 SMNVEV (reference sequence). The sample consisted of CD4+ or CD8+ T cells sorted from blood, taken in a trial of the OX40 agonist ivuxolimab. This TCR came from an adult with an advanced solid tumor such as melanoma, head and neck, liver or kidney cancer. This chain links TRBV27 with TRBJ2-2, with D possibly being TRBD1 or TRBD2 (5 bases each). The CDR3 here is CASSIGDPSNTGELFF. The CDR3 bases are TGTGCCAGCAGTATTGGGGACCCTTCGAACACCGGGGAGCTGTTTTTT.